The sequence of this T cell receptor beta chain was determined in a study of early T cells in non-severe SARS-CoV-2 infection. Study-level background: Sequencing input comprised bulk RNA from unsorted whole blood; chain pairing was not available.

Individual cDNA molecules each received unique molecular identifiers attached to them. TCRdb re-derived calls from the 5' RACE reads in MiXCR, one entry per CDR3 protein. The table records tens of thousands of distinct CDR3 sequences, over 9% of them present only once. Germline CDR1 SGHTA, CDR2 FQGNSA. CDR3 length equals 14 residues. V was pared by 5 bases and J by 8 bases, with 16 bases between. Sequencing was performed on whole blood. The receptor was derived from an adult who was a healthcare worker with PCR-confirmed SARS-CoV-2 infection or an uninfected control (not recorded which). V and J are TRBV7-2 and TRBJ2-1; D tentatively fits TRBD1 or TRBD2 (5 bases each). CDR3 in amino acids: CASSRDLAPDEQFF. CDR3 sequence (DNA): TGTGCCAGCAGCAGGGACCTGGCGCCCGATGAGCAGTTCTTC.